This T cell receptor (beta chain) was obtained from a study of blood T cell repertoires in COVID-19. Looking at the study overall: Sources were T cells, B-cell-depleted T cells, or PBMCs; the material itself was cDNA or gDNA.

Study processing details: Amplified reference gene primers provided the basis for estimating nucleated cell counts. The protocol was immunoSEQ multiplex PCR, while the TCRdb copy is restricted to in-frame clones and leaves out a portion. For V, J and clone size, that table is used; D and trimming come from the DNA. Of some 150,000 clones in the sample, less than 85% were seen once. The CDR3 totals 14 residues. CDR1 is MNHEY and CDR2 is SMNVEV in the germline V gene (reference sequence). Unmatched junction bases numbered 9, after V lost 6 bases and J lost 8 bases. The source of this sequence is a woman in her 50s who had recovered from COVID-19. Material: PBMCs or T cells enriched from blood (not recorded which). This chain connects TRBV27 to TRBJ1-2; 10 nucleotides line up with TRBD1. The DNA of the CDR3 is TGTGCCAGCAGCTCCGGGACAGGGGTTTCGGGCTACACCTTC. Its protein product is CASSSGTGVSGYTF.